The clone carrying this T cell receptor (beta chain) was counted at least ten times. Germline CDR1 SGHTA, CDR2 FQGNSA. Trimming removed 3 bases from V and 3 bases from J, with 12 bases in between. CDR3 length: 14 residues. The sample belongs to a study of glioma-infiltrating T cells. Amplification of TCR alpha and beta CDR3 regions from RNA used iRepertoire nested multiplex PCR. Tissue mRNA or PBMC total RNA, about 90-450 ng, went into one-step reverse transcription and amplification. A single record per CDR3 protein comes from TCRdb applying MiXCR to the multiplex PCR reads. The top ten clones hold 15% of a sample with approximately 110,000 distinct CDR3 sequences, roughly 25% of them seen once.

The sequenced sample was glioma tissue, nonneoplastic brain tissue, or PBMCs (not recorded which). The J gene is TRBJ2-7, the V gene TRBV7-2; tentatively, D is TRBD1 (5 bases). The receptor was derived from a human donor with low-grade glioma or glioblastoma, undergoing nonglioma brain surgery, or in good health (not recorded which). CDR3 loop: CASSLRQGYYEQYF. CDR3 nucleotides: TGTGCCAGCAGCTTGAGGCAGGGATACTACGAGCAGTACTTC.